The present T cell receptor (beta chain) was sequenced within a study of glioma-infiltrating T cells after dendritic cell vaccination. Study information: Autologous tumor lysate-pulsed dendritic cell vaccination was given between the early 2000s and the early 2010s. Points from the study as a whole: Only a small number of patients had complete blood and tumor samples. TCR clonality showed no direct relationship with survival.

Concerning this clone: Its antigen is not known.

Time point of the sample: after dendritic cell vaccination, including at tumor progression/relapse. PBMC were collected before vaccination, two weeks after the third vaccination, and at progression. The data were produced by immunoSEQ multiplex PCR, yet TCRdb's version contains in-frame clones alone and is incomplete. This sample has 110,000 or so clones, with nearly 90% found just once. The input for sequencing was blood, taken after dendritic cell vaccination. The source is a human donor with glioblastoma.

The CDR3 here is CAWSPRSRLARETQYF. The CDR3 DNA follows: TGTGCCTGGAGTCCTCGCTCCCGACTAGCGAGAGAGACCCAGTACTTC. This chain joins TRBV30 and TRBJ2-5; 8 bases match TRBD2. The V segment lost 2 bases and the J segment 4 bases; nucleotides outside the gene matches: 12. Germline V lookup: CDR1 GTSNPN, CDR2 SVGIG (reference sequence). This CDR3 region has 16 residues.